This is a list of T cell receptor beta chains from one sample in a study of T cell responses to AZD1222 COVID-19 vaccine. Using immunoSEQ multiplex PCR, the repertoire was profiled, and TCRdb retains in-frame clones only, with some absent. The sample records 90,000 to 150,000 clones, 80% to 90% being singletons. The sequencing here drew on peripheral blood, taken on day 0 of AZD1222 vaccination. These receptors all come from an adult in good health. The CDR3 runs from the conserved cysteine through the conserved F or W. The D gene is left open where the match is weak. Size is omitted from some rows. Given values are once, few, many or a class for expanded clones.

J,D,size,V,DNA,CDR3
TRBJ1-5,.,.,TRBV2,TGTGCCAGCAAAGGGGATAGCAATCAGCCCCAGCATTTT,CASKGDSNQPQHF
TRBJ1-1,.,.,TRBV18,TGTGCCAGCTCACCATACCCAGCTATAGAAGCTTTCTTT,CASSPYPAIEAFF
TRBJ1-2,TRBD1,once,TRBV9,TGTGCCAGCAGCGTGGGCTCCGGGACAGTCTATGGCTACACCTTC,CASSVGSGTVYGYTF
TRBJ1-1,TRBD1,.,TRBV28,TGTGCCAGCACAGATTGGGACAGGGTCACTGAAGCTTTCTTT,CASTDWDRVTEAFF
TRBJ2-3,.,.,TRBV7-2,TGTGCCAGCAGCTCGACGACTACTCTGGTAGCAGATACGCAGTATTTT,CASSSTTTLVADTQYF
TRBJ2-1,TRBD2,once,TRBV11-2,TGTGCCAGCAGCCTCAGCGGGAGCCACAATGAGCAGTTCTTC,CASSLSGSHNEQFF
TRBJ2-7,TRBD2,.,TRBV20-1,TGCAGTGCTAGTGGGGACTACCGTCAAAGCTCCTACGAGCAGTACTTC,CSASGDYRQSSYEQYF
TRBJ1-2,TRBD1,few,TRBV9,TGTGCCAGCAGCGCCGGGACAGTCTATGGCTACACCTTC,CASSAGTVYGYTF
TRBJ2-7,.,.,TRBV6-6,TGTGCCAGCTGTAGGCGTTCCCTCTCCTACGAGCAGTACTTC,CASCRRSLSYEQYF
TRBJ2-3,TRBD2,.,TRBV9,TGTGCCAGCAGCGGGCGCGGGGGGCGAAGCACAGATACGCAGTATTTT,CASSGRGGRSTDTQYF
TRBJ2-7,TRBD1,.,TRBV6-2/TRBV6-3,TGTGCCAGCAGTTACGTAGGGGGCTCCCACGAGCAGTACTTC,CASSYVGGSHEQYF
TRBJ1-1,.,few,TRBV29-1,TGCAGCGTTGATTATGGGAACACTGAAGCTTTCTTT,CSVDYGNTEAFF
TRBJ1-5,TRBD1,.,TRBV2,TGTGCCAGTGGGAGACAGGGGAGCAATCAGCCCCAGCATTTT,CASGRQGSNQPQHF
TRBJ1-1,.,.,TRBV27,TGTGCCAGCAGTCTCAATGGACACGTAGTGGAAGCTTTCTTT,CASSLNGHVVEAFF